A single T cell receptor (beta chain) is shown here with its context. No antigen is known for it. A sample-barcoded 5' primer and a J-beta primer mix were used in a second PCR of roughly 7 to 11 cycles. Using its own MiXCR run on the 5' RACE reads, TCRdb lists one record per CDR3 protein. The sample consists of about 1.8 million distinct CDR3 sequences, less than 50% of them appearing once. The entry originates in a study of blood T cells in healthy people across ages. For the study at large: Per two T cells, template switching captured roughly one barcoded beta molecule.

Findings of the study overall: In the absence of known donor CMV status, changes in expanded clonotypes were possibly confounded.

Total RNA was extracted at no less than 6 micrograms per sample. The receptor was derived from a woman aged 40 to 49 in good health. Sample: blood.

CDR3 region: CASSQARGANTEAFF. CDR3 nucleotides: TGTGCCAGCAGCCAAGCGAGGGGTGCGAACACTGAAGCTTTCTTT. The chain links TRBV14 to TRBJ1-1; TRBD1 might be the D (5 bases). The CDR3 length is 15 residues. V lost 1 base to trimming and J lost 1 base, with 10 bases between them. Germline-derived CDR1 and CDR2 are SGHDN and FVKESK.